This note documents a single T cell receptor beta chain sequence. The source of the sample is a study of blood T cell repertoires in COVID-19. About the research overall: The samples span acute and convalescent COVID-19 from the United States, Italy and Spain. PBMCs, B-cell-depleted T cells, or T cells provided the cDNA or gDNA that made up the material.

The CDR3 covers 15 residues. The V end lost 5 bases, the J end lost 8 bases, and 21 bases lay between the germline ends. CDR1 and CDR2 (germline): LNHDA, SQIVND (reference sequence). Sequenced by immunoSEQ multiplex PCR; TCRdb stores in-frame clones only, minus some. The sample comprises around 50,000 clones, approximately 82% of which are singletons, and 5.8% rests with the top ten. The chain employs TRBV19 and TRBJ1-2, with D tentatively TRBD1 (6 bases). The receptor was isolated from a woman between 45 and 65 years old with acute COVID-19. The sequenced sample consisted of PBMCs or T cells enriched from blood (not recorded which). CDR3 bases: TGTGCCAGTAGTCCATGGGGGGGACATCTCACCGGCTACACCTTC. It codes for CASSPWGGHLTGYTF. The full variable domain, rest sourced from reference TRBV19 and TRBJ1-2, is DGGITQSPKYLFRKEGQNVTLSCEQNLNHDAMYWYRQDPGQGLRLIYYSQIVNDFQKGDIAEGYSVSREKKESFPLTVTSAQKNPTAFYLCASSPWGGHLTGYTFGSGTRLTVV.